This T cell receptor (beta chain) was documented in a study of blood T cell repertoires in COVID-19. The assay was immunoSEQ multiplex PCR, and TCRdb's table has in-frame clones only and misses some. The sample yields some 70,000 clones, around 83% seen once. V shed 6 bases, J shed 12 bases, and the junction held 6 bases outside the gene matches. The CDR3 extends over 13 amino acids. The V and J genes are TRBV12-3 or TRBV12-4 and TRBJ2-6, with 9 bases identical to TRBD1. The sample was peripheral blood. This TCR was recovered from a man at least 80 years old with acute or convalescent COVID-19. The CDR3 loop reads CASRPTGGGVLTF. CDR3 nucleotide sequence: TGTGCCAGCAGGCCGACAGGGGGAGGCGTCCTGACTTTC.